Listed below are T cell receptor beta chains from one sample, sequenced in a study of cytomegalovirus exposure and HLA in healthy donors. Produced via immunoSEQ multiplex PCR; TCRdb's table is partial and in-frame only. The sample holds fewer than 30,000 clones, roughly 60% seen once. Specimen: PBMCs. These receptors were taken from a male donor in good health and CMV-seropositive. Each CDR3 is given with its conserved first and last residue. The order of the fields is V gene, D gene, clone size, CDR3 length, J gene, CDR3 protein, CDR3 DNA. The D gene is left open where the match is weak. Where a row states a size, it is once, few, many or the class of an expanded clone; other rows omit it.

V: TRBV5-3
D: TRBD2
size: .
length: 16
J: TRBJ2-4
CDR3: CARSLAGAMTKNIQYF
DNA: TGTGCCAGAAGCTTAGCGGGAGCGATGACCAAAAACATTCAGTACTTC

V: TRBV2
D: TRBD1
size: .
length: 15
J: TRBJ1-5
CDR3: CASSEGTGIYQPQHF
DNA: TGTGCCAGCAGTGAAGGGACAGGGATTTATCAGCCCCAGCATTTT

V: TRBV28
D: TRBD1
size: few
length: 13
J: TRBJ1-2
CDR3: CASSLLQGAFYTF
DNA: TGTGCCAGCAGTTTATTGCAGGGGGCGTTCTACACCTTC

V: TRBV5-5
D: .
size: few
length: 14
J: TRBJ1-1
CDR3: CASSLAGVSTEAFF
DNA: TGTGCCAGCAGCTTGGCCGGGGTGAGCACTGAAGCTTTCTTT

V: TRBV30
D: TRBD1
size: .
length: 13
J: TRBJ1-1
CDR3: CAWSGQGRTEAFF
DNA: TGTGCCTGGAGTGGACAGGGAAGGACTGAAGCTTTCTTT

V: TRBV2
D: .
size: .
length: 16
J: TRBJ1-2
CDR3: CASRPLRTSVNYGYTF
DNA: TGTGCCAGCAGGCCCCTTAGGACAAGTGTTAACTATGGCTACACCTTC

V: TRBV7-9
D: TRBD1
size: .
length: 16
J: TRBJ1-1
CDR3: CASSPGTGLGNTEAFF
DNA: TGTGCCAGCAGCCCCGGGACAGGGCTAGGCAACACTGAAGCTTTCTTT

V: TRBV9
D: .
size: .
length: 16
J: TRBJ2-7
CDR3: CASSPRDALSSYEQYF
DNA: TGTGCCAGCAGCCCCCGTGATGCGCTGAGCTCCTACGAGCAGTACTTC

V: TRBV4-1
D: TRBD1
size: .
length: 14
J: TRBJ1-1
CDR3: CASSPPPGGTEAFF
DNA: TGCGCCAGCAGCCCCCCGCCAGGGGGCACTGAAGCTTTCTTT

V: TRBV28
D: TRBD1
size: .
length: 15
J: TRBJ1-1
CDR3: CASSRHGTGRTEAFF
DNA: TGTGCCAGCAGTCGCCACGGGACAGGGCGCACTGAAGCTTTCTTT